The 30 T cell receptor beta chains below were found in one sample sequenced in a study of blood T cells in healthy people across ages. The authors ran a second PCR of roughly 6 to 12 cycles using a sample-barcoded 5' primer and a J-beta primer mix. TCRdb re-called the 5' RACE reads with MiXCR, one entry per CDR3 protein. The sample has approximately 1.5 million distinct CDR3 sequences, about 35% seen once; the top ten hold around 11%. Specimen: blood. The source is a woman aged 25 to 39 in good health.

This chain links TRBV5-1 with TRBJ1-4, with D perhaps TRBD1 (6 bases). The germline V and J ends were trimmed by 3 bases and 8 bases, with 20 bases remaining between them. Germline CDR1 reads SGHRS; CDR2 reads YFSETQ. This CDR3 spans 16 amino acids. The CDR3 region has the DNA TGCGCCAGCAGCTCCCAGAGGGGGATGGCGGACGAAAAACTGTTTTTT. Translated: CASSSQRGMADEKLFF.

The chain has TRBV5-1 and TRBJ2-3; D gene ambiguous. Trimming left V 2 bases short and J 1 base short, with 17 bases between. The CDR3 runs 17 residues. Germline lookup yields CDR1 SGHRS and CDR2 YFSETQ. The CDR3 sequence: CASSFWSSQVGTDTQYF. The CDR3 DNA is TGCGCCAGCAGCTTCTGGAGTAGCCAAGTAGGCACAGATACGCAGTATTTT.

The V call is TRBV7-6, the J call TRBJ2-1; unclear D gene. Germline assignment: CDR1 SGHVS and CDR2 FNYEAQ. This CDR3 is 13 amino acids long. V was clipped by 3 bases and J by 9 bases, with 12 bases between them. This CDR3 reads CASSLDVSREQFF. CDR3 nucleotide sequence: TGTGCCAGCAGCTTGGATGTAAGTCGTGAGCAGTTCTTC.

This clonotype appeared a few times. The J gene is TRBJ2-7, the V gene TRBV6-2 or TRBV6-3; 11 bases align to TRBD2. J gave up 3 bases and V 6 bases, and 4 bases lay outside the gene matches. The length of the CDR3 is 14 residues. Germline V CDR1 and CDR2: MNHEY, SVGEGT. Written as DNA, the CDR3 is TGTGCCAGCAGCTGGGGACTAGCGGACTACGAGCAGTACTTC. Translating it yields CASSWGLADYEQYF.

The chain employs TRBV13 and TRBJ2-7, with TRBD1 matching 9 bases. Germline lookup yields CDR1 PRHDT and CDR2 FYEKMQ (reference sequence). Trimming removed 5 bases from V and 0 bases from J; junction bases left unmatched: 8. There are 16 residues in the CDR3. DNA of the CDR3: TGTGCCAGCAGCCCCCGACAGGGGGTGGACTCCTACGAGCAGTACTTC. It codes for CASSPRQGVDSYEQYF.

This clonotype was observed a few times. V gene TRBV10-3 combines with J gene TRBJ2-7, with D perhaps given as TRBD1 or TRBD2 (7 bases each). Looked up from germline, CDR1 is ENHRY and CDR2 is SYGVKD. The CDR3 consists of 18 residues. The V end lost 6 bases, the J end lost 6 bases, and 30 bases lay between the germline ends. CDR3 in amino acids: CAIRAQGGGTKGGFEQYF. CDR3 DNA: TGTGCCATCAGGGCGCAGGGGGGGGGGACTAAAGGCGGGTTCGAGCAGTACTTC.

This clonotype showed up just a few times. The V and J genes are TRBV2 and TRBJ1-4, with no clear D. The CDR3 is 15 residues long. Germline V gives CDR1 SNHLY, CDR2 FYNNEI. V was clipped by 8 bases and J by 0 bases, with 13 bases between them. The CDR3 loop is CASAPTPTTNEKLFF. CDR3 DNA: TGTGCCAGCGCCCCCACTCCGACAACTAATGAAAAACTGTTTTTT.

This clonotype was counted at least ten times. The chain is built from TRBV27 and TRBJ2-3, with TRBD2 matching over 9 bases. The CDR3 has 14 amino acids. Trimming took 2 bases from V and 5 from J; bases not matched to a gene: 2. CDR1 MNHEY and CDR2 SMNVEV come from the germline V gene (reference sequence). CDR3 DNA sequence: TGTGCCAGCAGTTTAGCAGCGGGAGGAGATACGCAGTATTTT. It yields the protein CASSLAAGGDTQYF.

In regard to this clonotype: A much larger clone is a single base away; this may be a read error. The rearrangement uses TRBV5-5 and TRBJ2-5; D may be TRBD2 (5 bases). The assigned J gene may be wrong: the sequence end matches TRBJ2-7 better. The CDR3 is made up of 14 amino acids. CDR1 SGHKS and CDR2 YYEKEE come from the germline V gene (reference sequence). The CDR3 nucleotides are TGTGCCAGCAGCTACCCGAACGGGATCTACGAGCAGTACTTC. Protein sequence: CASSYPNGIYEQYF.

The V gene is TRBV28, the J gene TRBJ2-4, with D possibly matching TRBD2 (6 bases). The assigned J gene may be wrong: the sequence end matches TRBJ2-7 better. CDR3 size: 13 residues. Germline values: CDR1 MDHEN, CDR2 SYDVKM. CDR3 protein: CASRVNGRYEQYF. The CDR3, as DNA: TGTGCCAGCAGGGTGAACGGGAGATACGAGCAGTACTTC.

J is TRBJ1-1 and V is TRBV6-1; D possibly corresponds to TRBD1 (5 bases). CDR3 length: 13 amino acids. Germline values: CDR1 MNHNS, CDR2 SASEGT. V was trimmed by 8 bases and J by 5 bases, leaving 15 bases between them. CDR3 loop: CASGLWGKTEAFF. The CDR3 DNA reads as TGTGCCAGCGGCCTGTGGGGGAAGACTGAAGCTTTCTTT.

V and J are TRBV28 and TRBJ2-4, with 11 bases lining up with TRBD1. The J call may be in error: the DNA end matches TRBJ2-7 better. The CDR3 has 18 amino acids. The germline gives CDR1 MDHEN, CDR2 SYDVKM. CDR3 residues: CASSIRDRGNRIAYEQYF. CDR3 in DNA: TGTGCCAGCAGTATCCGGGACAGGGGGAATAGAATCGCCTACGAGCAGTACTTC.

The genes are TRBV9 and TRBJ2-1; 11 bases match TRBD2. Germline V gives CDR1 SGDLS, CDR2 YYNGEE. CDR3 length equals 20 residues. Trimming cost V 2 bases and J 6 bases; bases outside gene matches: 19. The DNA of the CDR3 is TGTGCCAGCAGCGTCAACAAAGTCCTATCGTCCACTAGCGGGAGCAATGAGCAGTTCTTC. Amino acid sequence: CASSVNKVLSSTSGSNEQFF.

In its sample, this clonotype was seen once. The V call is TRBV12-5, the J call TRBJ2-1; D possibly matches TRBD1 or TRBD2 (5 bases each). The CDR3 runs to 13 residues. Trimming pared 7 bases from V and 8 bases from J, leaving 15 bases between. Per germline, CDR1 LGHNT and CDR2 FRNRAP. CDR3 nucleotides: TGTGCTAGTGAACCCGGGGCGTGTGATGAGCAGTTCTTC. As protein: CASEPGACDEQFF.

Turning to this clonotype: Because the CDR3 is missing its conserved closing phenylalanine or tryptophan, this is likely a read error. J is TRBJ1-2 and V is TRBV20-1, with D perhaps matching TRBD1 (6 bases). This CDR3 is built from 14 residues. V was trimmed by 3 bases and J by 5 bases, leaving 16 bases between them. CDR1 and CDR2 (germline): DFQATT, SNEGSKA (reference sequence). The CDR3 loop reads CSARGASARYGYTC. CDR3 DNA: TGCAGTGCTAGGGGGGCGAGCGCGAGGTATGGCTACACCTGC.

The rearrangement uses TRBV15 and TRBJ1-1; D is undetermined. Per the germline V gene, CDR1 is LNHNV and CDR2 is YYDKDF (reference sequence). Trimming removed 0 bases from V and 4 bases from J, with 6 bases in between. The CDR3 extends over 13 amino acids. CDR3 nucleotides: TGTGCCACCAGCAGAGACCGGTTCACTGAAGCTTTCTTT. It is translated as CATSRDRFTEAFF.

This clonotype has just a few counts. This rearrangement joins TRBV6-2 or TRBV6-3 to TRBJ1-2; no clear D gene. Germline V lookup: CDR1 MNHEY, CDR2 SVGEGT. V was clipped by 7 bases and J by 2 bases, with 14 bases between them. The CDR3 loop spans 14 amino acids. The CDR3 DNA follows: TGTGCCAGCATCCAATCGGCGGCAAACTATGGCTACACCTTC. It specifies CASIQSAANYGYTF.

The V gene is TRBV21-1, the J gene TRBJ2-5; TRBD1, the D gene given by the table, was not confirmed from the DNA. TRBV21-1 is a pseudogene. There are 15 residues in the CDR3. The CDR3 is CASSKTPGDEETQYF. The CDR3 DNA follows: TGTGCCAGCAGCAAAACTCCGGGTGATGAAGAGACCCAGTACTTC.

Note on this clonotype: At one end the junction does not follow the germline gene, possibly because of a read error. The rearrangement links TRBV10-1 to TRBJ2-3; 8 bases align to TRBD2. There are 16 residues in the CDR3. Germline V CDR1 and CDR2: WNHNN, SYGVQD (reference sequence). DNA for the CDR3: TGCGTCAGCAGTAATTGGAAGACTAGCGGCACAGATACGCAGTATTTT. It codes for CVSSNWKTSGTDTQYF.

This clonotype was observed a few times. This sequence joins TRBV6-2 or TRBV6-3 and TRBJ2-7; no clear D gene. Germline V gene lookup returns CDR1 MNHEY and CDR2 SVGEGT. The CDR3 runs to 13 residues. Between the trimmed V and J ends, which lost 1 base and 5 bases, there was a span of 9 bases. The CDR3 DNA reads TGTGCCAGCAGTTACTATGGGTTCGACGAGCAGTACTTC. Residues: CASSYYGFDEQYF.

The sample holds a few counts of this clonotype. The V call is TRBV20-1, the J call TRBJ1-5; D gene ambiguous. Germline lookup yields CDR1 DFQATT and CDR2 SNEGSKA (reference sequence). V lost 6 bases and J 9 bases, leaving 6 bases between the germline ends. The CDR3 totals 9 residues. The CDR3 spells CSAGRPQHF. The CDR3 DNA follows: TGCAGTGCCGGTAGGCCCCAGCATTTT.

This chain links TRBV20-1 with TRBJ2-7; D unresolved. CDR1 is DFQATT and CDR2 is SNEGSKA in the germline V gene (reference sequence). This CDR3 spans 16 amino acids. The V and J ends lost 0 bases and 7 bases respectively, with 22 bases between them. The CDR3 is CSAREAQQSRWREQYF. The DNA of the CDR3 is TGCAGTGCTAGAGAGGCTCAGCAATCCCGATGGCGGGAGCAGTACTTC.

V gene TRBV20-1 combines with J gene TRBJ2-5; 9 nucleotides align to TRBD2. J gave up 1 base and V 6 bases, and 3 bases lay outside the gene matches. Germline V CDR1 and CDR2: DFQATT, SNEGSKA (reference sequence). The CDR3 has 13 amino acids. The chain's CDR3 is CSARLAAQETQYF. The CDR3 DNA is TGCAGTGCAAGACTAGCGGCCCAAGAGACCCAGTACTTC.

The V call is TRBV9, the J call TRBJ2-3; D is uncertain. The CDR3 contains 14 residues. Trimming took 2 bases from V and 2 from J, leaving 9 bases between them. The germline V gene has CDR1 SGDLS and CDR2 YYNGEE. CDR3 residues: CASSVRGTTDTQYF. In DNA, the CDR3 is TGTGCCAGCAGCGTGCGCGGTACCACAGATACGCAGTATTTT.

This sequence joins TRBV3-1 and TRBJ2-5, with D possibly matching TRBD2 (5 bases). Germline lookup yields CDR1 LGHDT and CDR2 YNNKEL (reference sequence). The CDR3 spans 14 residues. V was pared by 2 bases and J by 2 bases, with 9 bases between. The CDR3 sequence: CASSQKRNQETQYF. CDR3 sequence (DNA): TGTGCCAGCAGCCAAAAGCGGAATCAAGAGACCCAGTACTTC.

Notes on this clonotype: Likely a read error: the CDR3 ends without its conserved phenylalanine or tryptophan. This chain connects TRBV5-1 to TRBJ2-7; 7 bases fit TRBD2. J lost 0 bases, V lost 3 bases, and 3 bases had no gene match. The CDR3 has 14 residues. Looked up from germline, CDR1 is SGHRS and CDR2 is YFSETQ. CDR3 sequence reads: CASSSLAVSYEQYY. DNA for the CDR3: TGCGCCAGCAGCTCGCTAGCGGTCTCCTACGAGCAGTACTAC.

CDR3 bases: TGTGCCAGCAGCCCCCTGCCGGGGAACAATGAGCAGTTCTTC. This translates into CASSPLPGNNEQFF. V gene TRBV28 combines with J gene TRBJ2-1, with TRBD2 as a possible D gene (5 bases). Looked up from germline, CDR1 is MDHEN and CDR2 is SYDVKM. Between the trimmed V and J ends, which lost 6 bases and 5 bases, there was a span of 14 bases. This CDR3 is 14 amino acids long. The full variable domain, completed using reference TRBV28 and TRBJ2-1, is DVKVTQSSRYLVKRTGEKVFLECVQDMDHENMFWYRQDPGLGLRLIYFSYDVKMKEKGDIPEGYSVSREKKERFSLILESASTNQTSMYLCASSPLPGNNEQFFGPGTRLTVL.

The chain uses TRBV9 and TRBJ1-2; possibly TRBD1 for D (5 bases). From germline, CDR1 is SGDLS and CDR2 YYNGEE. This CDR3 contains 18 residues. Trimming took 3 bases from V and 2 from J, leaving 23 bases between them. In nucleotides, the CDR3 is TGTGCCAGCAGCGCTTCTTTGAGGGGCAGACAATACAACTATGGCTACACCTTC. This gives the protein CASSASLRGRQYNYGYTF.

Of note for this clonotype: This could be a read error, since a much larger clone is one nucleotide away. The V call is TRBV4-1, the J call TRBJ2-1; 9 nucleotides match TRBD2. Germline values: CDR1 MGHRA, CDR2 YSYEKL. The V gene end was trimmed by 4 bases and the J gene end by 7 bases; junction bases not matched to a gene: 8. The CDR3 loop spans 15 amino acids. The CDR3 DNA reads as TGCGCCAGCAGCCGTCGGGCGGGAGGGCCGAATGAGCAGTTCTTC. As protein: CASSRRAGGPNEQFF.

This clonotype was picked up a small number of times. V usage is TRBV5-6 and J usage is TRBJ2-5; 8 bases line up with TRBD2. Germline loops: CDR1 SGHDT, CDR2 YYEEEE. V lost 4 bases and J lost 4; bases outside the gene matches: 12. The CDR3 totals 16 residues. CDR3 sequence reads: CASSPVGSGVLETQYF. The CDR3, as DNA: TGTGCCAGCAGCCCCGTTGGTAGCGGGGTTTTAGAGACCCAGTACTTC.